This T cell receptor (beta chain) was retrieved from a study of CD8 T cells in ankylosing spondylitis. Findings and limits, study-wide: There was reportedly significant enrichment of clones that were disease-linked in matched ankylosing spondylitis synovial fluid. Ankylosing spondylitis blood appeared to carry a characteristic TCR beta motif of seven to nine highly homologous variants.

This clonotype was recorded at least ten times. No antigen is known for it. TCRdb re-called the 5' RACE reads through MiXCR, storing one row per CDR3 protein. The top ten clones hold about 6.2% of a sample with about 200,000 distinct CDR3 sequences, 20% to 30% of them seen once. V shed 10 bases and J shed 9 bases, with 20 bases lying between them. The germline gives CDR1 MRHNA, CDR2 SNTAGT. The CDR3 runs to 13 residues. The chain couples TRBV6-4 to TRBJ2-3; perhaps D is TRBD1 or TRBD2 (5 bases each). Material: blood, either unsorted or a sorted T cell fraction (not recorded which). This receptor was obtained from a male donor with ankylosing spondylitis or in good health (not recorded which). CDR3 residues: CATRDPPGLTQYF. The CDR3 region has the DNA TGTGCCACCCGGGACCCACCTGGATTGACGCAGTATTTT.